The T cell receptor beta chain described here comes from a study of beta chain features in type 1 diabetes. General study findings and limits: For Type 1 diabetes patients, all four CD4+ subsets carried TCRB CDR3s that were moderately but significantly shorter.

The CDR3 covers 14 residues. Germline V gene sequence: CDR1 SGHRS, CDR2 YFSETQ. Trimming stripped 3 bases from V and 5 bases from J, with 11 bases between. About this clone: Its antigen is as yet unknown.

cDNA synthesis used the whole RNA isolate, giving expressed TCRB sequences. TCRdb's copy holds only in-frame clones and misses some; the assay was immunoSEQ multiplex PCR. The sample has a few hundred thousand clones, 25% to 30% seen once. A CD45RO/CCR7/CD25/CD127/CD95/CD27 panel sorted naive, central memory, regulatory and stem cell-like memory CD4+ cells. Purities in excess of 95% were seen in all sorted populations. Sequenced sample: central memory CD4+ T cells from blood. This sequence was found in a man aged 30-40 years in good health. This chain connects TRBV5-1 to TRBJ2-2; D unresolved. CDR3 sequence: CASSWSSPTGELFF. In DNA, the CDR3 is TGCGCCAGCAGCTGGTCGTCTCCGACCGGGGAGCTGTTTTTT.